This TCR beta chain was identified in a study of blood T cell repertoires in COVID-19. Study overall: Sites in the United States, Italy and Spain provided acute and convalescent COVID-19 samples. Sources were T cells, B-cell-depleted T cells, or PBMCs; the material itself was cDNA or gDNA.

The CDR3 spans 15 residues. CDR1 is SGHRS, CDR2 YFSETQ, per germline. Unmatched junction bases numbered 6, after V lost 0 bases and J lost 9 bases. Per the authors' pipeline: Estimation of nucleated cell counts relied on the amplification of reference gene primers. Generated by immunoSEQ multiplex PCR, the TCRdb table keeps only in-frame clones and is missing some. D and trimming were read from the DNA, whereas the V and J calls and clone size are those reported in that table. The repertoire holds approximately 110,000 clones, with 75% to 90% as singletons. This chain links TRBV5-1 with TRBJ1-6, with 7 bases aligning to TRBD1. The receptor's source is a man in his 70s with acute or convalescent COVID-19. Sample: peripheral blood. DNA of the CDR3: TGCGCCAGCAGCTTGGCTGGGACAGAACGTTCACCCCTCCACTTT. Translation gives CASSLAGTERSPLHF.